This TCR beta chain was sequenced for a study of T cell repertoires in cytomegalovirus infection. Background on the study: Indications of both CMV infection and matching HLA type were provided by public TCR beta signatures. Points from the study as a whole: HLA-C-restricted TCR beta clonotypes specific for CMV led the ex vivo response. Cumulated frequencies of public TCR beta families served to identify carriers of CMV plus the relevant HLA.

Per germline, CDR1 SGHAT and CDR2 FQNNGV. The V segment lost 5 bases and the J segment 4 bases; nucleotides outside the gene matches: 8. The CDR3 is 14 amino acids. Via MiXCR, TCRdb re-called the reads, giving one row per CDR3 protein. The sample holds 680,000 or so distinct CDR3 sequences, roughly 35% seen once. Turning to this clonotype: Its matching antigen is unknown.

Sequenced: PBMCs. The chain uses TRBV11-2 and TRBJ2-7, with TRBD1 identical over 7 bases. The TCR comes from a human donor in good health (CMV status not recorded). Some clones in this sample may be carry-over from other donors' samples. The CDR3 sequence: CASSRWQGVYEQYF. DNA of the CDR3: TGTGCCAGCAGCCGGTGGCAGGGGGTATACGAGCAGTACTTC.